This T cell receptor (beta chain) is from a study of follicular helper T cells after annual influenza vaccination. Study outcomes and limitations: Change in circulating plasmablasts correlated with ICOS+CD38+ cTfh clonality change. Successive annual vaccinations recalled a recurrent oligoclonal ICOS+CD38+ cTfh response with influenza-specific clonotypes.

Sequencing of TCRB used Survey level resolution. Produced via immunoSEQ multiplex PCR; TCRdb's table is partial and in-frame only. The table has roughly 9,900 clones, around 81% seen once. The sample's time point: 2013-2014 season, 7 days after vaccination. On this clone: What it recognizes is unknown.

The germline CDR1 and CDR2 sequences are SGHTA and FQGNSA. V was shortened by 5 bases and J by 2 bases, with 10 bases between the two germline ends. The CDR3 extends over 14 amino acids. The clonotype originates from an adult who received the influenza vaccine. This material consisted of CXCR5- memory CD4+ T cells sorted from blood, taken 7 days after influenza vaccination. This rearrangement joins TRBV7-2 to TRBJ1-5, with D unclear. The CDR3: CASSRAEGNQPQHF. The DNA for the CDR3 is TGTGCCAGCAGCCGGGCCGAGGGCAATCAGCCCCAGCATTTT.